The 23 T cell receptor beta chains reported below all come from one sample, sequenced in a study of blood T cell repertoires in COVID-19. Method: immunoSEQ multiplex PCR; TCRdb's copy keeps in-frame clones and lacks some. The data show 180,000 or so clones, roughly 84% seen once. The sample was PBMCs or T cells enriched from blood (not recorded which). The origin of the receptors is a woman aged 55-70 years who had recovered from COVID-19.

The J gene is TRBJ1-5, the V gene TRBV7-3, with D uncertain. The CDR3 covers 13 residues. The V gene's germline CDR1 is SGHTA and CDR2 FQGTGA. V dropped 2 bases and J dropped 7 bases, with 9 bases sitting between them. Written as DNA, the CDR3 is TGTGCCAGCAGCTTAGCAGTAAACCAGCCCCAGCATTTT. Translating gives CASSLAVNQPQHF. The full variable domain, its missing parts supplied by reference TRBV7-3 and TRBJ1-5, is GAGVSQTPSNKVTEKGKYVELRCDPISGHTALYWYRQSLGQGPEFLIYFQGTGAADDSGLPNDRFFAVRPEGSVSTLKIQRTERGDSAVYLCASSLAVNQPQHFGDGTRLSIL.

The chain joins TRBV18 to TRBJ2-3; 10 bases fit TRBD2. With V trimmed by 3 bases and J by 8 bases, 11 bases remained unmatched. The germline V gene encodes CDR1 KGHSH and CDR2 LQKENI. The CDR3 is 16 amino acids. The CDR3 sequence is CASSPSRLAGDLTQYF. In nucleotides, the CDR3 is TGTGCCAGCTCACCTTCTCGGCTAGCGGGAGACCTTACGCAGTATTTT.

This clone was detected many times. The chain combines TRBV7-6 with TRBJ1-6; D is unresolved. V was pared by 1 base and J by 9 bases, with 13 bases between. CDR1 and CDR2 (germline): SGHVS, FNYEAQ. The CDR3 is 15 amino acids. The CDR3 DNA reads TGTGCCAGCAGCTTAGATTCCGGGTCGGGTTCACCCCTCCACTTT. Translated, it gives CASSLDSGSGSPLHF.

The V call is TRBV3-1 (or the pseudogene TRBV3-2), the J call TRBJ2-5; D perhaps matches TRBD1 (5 bases). V was shortened by 5 bases and J by 1 base, with 8 bases between the two germline ends. The CDR3 has 13 amino acids. Germline V gene sequence: CDR1 LGHDT, CDR2 YNNKEL (reference sequence). The CDR3, as DNA: TGTGCCAGCAGCTATCAGGGCCAAGAGACCCAGTACTTC. Amino acids: CASSYQGQETQYF.

This clone was recorded once. The chain couples TRBV28 to TRBJ1-6, with TRBD1 matching over 7 bases. Trimming took 3 bases from V and 13 from J; bases not matched to a gene: 9. The CDR3 contains 14 residues. Germline V gene sequence: CDR1 MDHEN, CDR2 SYDVKM. The chain's CDR3 is CASSLQRGRRPLHF. The CDR3 DNA sequence: TGTGCCAGCAGTTTGCAGAGGGGGCGGCGTCCCCTCCACTTT. The whole variable domain, remainder taken from reference TRBV28 and TRBJ1-6, is DVKVTQSSRYLVKRTGEKVFLECVQDMDHENMFWYRQDPGLGLRLIYFSYDVKMKEKGDIPEGYSVSREKKERFSLILESASTNQTSMYLCASSLQRGRRPLHFGNGTRLTVT.

The chain uses TRBV29-1 and TRBJ1-1; 7 nucleotides match TRBD1. This CDR3 has 12 amino acids. J lost 4 bases, V lost 6 bases, and 5 bases had no gene match. In germline, CDR1 is SQVTM, CDR2 ANQGSEA. The CDR3 region has the DNA TGCAGCGTATTTTCAGGGGGCACTGAAGCTTTCTTT. It specifies CSVFSGGTEAFF.

This clone was observed once. The chain has TRBV5-1 and TRBJ2-7; 9 bases map to TRBD2. From germline, CDR1 is SGHRS and CDR2 YFSETQ. The CDR3 covers 15 residues. V lost 0 bases to trimming and J lost 6 bases; unmatched junction nucleotides: 7. The CDR3 region is CASSLEVAGESEQYF. The CDR3 nucleotides are TGCGCCAGCAGCTTGGAAGTAGCGGGAGAGAGCGAGCAGTACTTC.

In its sample, this clone was seen once. The CDR3 sequence: CSVVERQTSTKRTQYF. The CDR3 DNA is TGCAGCGTTGTGGAGCGACAGACAAGTACCAAGAGAACCCAGTACTTC. The genes are TRBV29-1 and TRBJ2-5, with D perhaps TRBD1 (5 bases). V shed 4 bases and J shed 8 bases, with 26 bases lying between them. The V gene's germline CDR1 is SQVTM and CDR2 ANQGSEA. The CDR3 is 16 amino acids.

This clone was picked up a small number of times. The rearrangement joins TRBV15 to TRBJ1-1, with no clear D. CDR1 is LNHNV and CDR2 is YYDKDF in the germline V gene (reference sequence). Trimming shortened V by 8 bases and J by 3 bases, and 10 bases separated the two germline ends. There are 12 residues in the CDR3. CDR3 coding DNA: TGTGCCACCGGAGGAGGCGACACTGAAGCTTTCTTT. This encodes CATGGGDTEAFF.

DNA for the CDR3: TGCAGTGCTAGTAGCGGGACTTCCGACACTGAAGCTTTCTTT. Amino acid sequence: CSASSGTSDTEAFF. The chain combines TRBV20-1 with TRBJ1-1; D is perhaps TRBD1 (5 bases). Trimming took off 3 bases at V and 3 bases at J, with 14 bases between the two ends. Per the germline V gene, CDR1 is DFQATT and CDR2 is SNEGSKA (reference sequence). This CDR3 spans 14 amino acids.

V usage is TRBV5-1 and J usage is TRBJ1-3; 7 positions agree with TRBD1. The CDR3 totals 15 residues. V gave up 5 bases and J gave up 3 bases; unmatched junction bases: 8. Per germline, CDR1 SGHRS and CDR2 YFSETQ. CDR3 sequence reads: CASREGQWSGNTIYF. In DNA, the CDR3 is TGCGCCAGCAGAGAGGGACAGTGGAGTGGAAACACCATATATTTT. Supplemented by reference TRBV5-1 and TRBJ1-3, the full variable domain reads KAGVTQTPRYLIKTRGQQVTLSCSPISGHRSVSWYQQTPGQGLQFLFEYFSETQRNKGNFPGRFSGRQFSNSRSEMNVSTLELGDSALYLCASREGQWSGNTIYFGEGSWLTVV.

This clone was seen a few times. The chain joins TRBV5-8 to TRBJ2-1; the D gene is possibly TRBD2 (6 bases). Trimming took 9 bases from V and 6 from J, leaving 16 bases between them. CDR3 length: 13 residues. Germline lookup yields CDR1 SGHTS and CDR2 YDEGEE. CDR3 protein: CATLLAGTNEQFF. The CDR3 DNA reads TGTGCCACCTTGCTGGCGGGGACCAATGAGCAGTTCTTC.

The chain combines TRBV6-1 with TRBJ1-3, with D hard to call. This CDR3 is 12 amino acids long. The V end lost 8 bases, the J end lost 0 bases, and 5 bases lay between the germline ends. Germline CDR1 is MNHNS and CDR2 is SASEGT. The CDR3 spells CASGGSGNTIYF. The CDR3 DNA reads as TGTGCCAGCGGAGGCTCTGGAAACACCATATATTTT.

The rearrangement links TRBV14 to TRBJ2-1, with 7 bases fitting TRBD2. The CDR3 is 14 residues long. Germline V CDR1 and CDR2: SGHDN, FVKESK. Trimming cost V 0 bases and J 12 bases; bases outside gene matches: 8. CDR3 bases: TGTGCCAGCAGCCAAGATCGCGGGGGAGGGGTGCAGTTCTTC. It is translated as CASSQDRGGGVQFF.

This clone was observed a handful of times. The chain couples TRBV29-1 to TRBJ1-2; no definite D call. The germline V gene encodes CDR1 SQVTM and CDR2 ANQGSEA. The CDR3 covers 13 residues. V dropped 0 bases and J dropped 7 bases, with 12 bases sitting between them. The CDR3 region is CSVEDLVRGGYTF. Here the CDR3 DNA reads TGCAGCGTTGAAGATCTGGTACGCGGTGGCTACACCTTC. Complete variable domain (other parts from reference TRBV29-1 and TRBJ1-2): SAVISQKPSRDICQRGTSLTIQCQVDSQVTMMFWYRQQPGQSLTLIATANQGSEATYESGFVIDKFPISRPNLTFSTLTVSNMSPEDSSIYLCSVEDLVRGGYTFGSGTRLTVV.

The genes are TRBV6-2 or TRBV6-3 and TRBJ2-2; D unresolved. V dropped 0 bases and J dropped 1 base, with 6 bases sitting between them. Germline assignment: CDR1 MNHEY and CDR2 SVGEGT. This CDR3 region has 15 residues. The chain's CDR3 is CASSYSFGNTGELFF. CDR3 nucleotide sequence: TGTGCCAGCAGTTACTCCTTCGGGAACACCGGGGAGCTGTTTTTT.

The chain has TRBV20-1 and TRBJ2-1, with 8 bases that match TRBD2. Trimming at V came to 7 bases and at J to 6 bases, leaving 2 bases not matched to a gene. CDR1 and CDR2 (germline): DFQATT, SNEGSKA (reference sequence). CDR3 length: 11 residues. The CDR3 spells CSELAGNEQFF. CDR3 DNA: TGCAGTGAGCTAGCGGGCAATGAGCAGTTCTTC.

V is TRBV5-1 and J is TRBJ2-1; 7 bases are a match to TRBD1. The CDR3 runs to 16 residues. CDR1 SGHRS and CDR2 YFSETQ come from the germline V gene. J lost 0 bases, V lost 4 bases, and 7 bases had no gene match. Here the CDR3 reads CASSPQGQSSYNEQFF. CDR3 DNA: TGCGCCAGCAGCCCACAGGGGCAGAGCTCCTACAATGAGCAGTTCTTC.

The chain links TRBV5-1 to TRBJ1-4; TRBD1 might be the D (6 bases). Germline assignment: CDR1 SGHRS and CDR2 YFSETQ. This CDR3 has 16 amino acids. The V and J ends lost 4 bases and 1 base respectively, with 14 bases between them. CDR3 loop: CASSRSGGLTNEKLFF. The CDR3 DNA follows: TGCGCCAGCAGCCGCAGTGGGGGCCTAACTAATGAAAAACTGTTTTTT.

The chain uses TRBV18 and TRBJ1-6; D remains unclear. There are 16 residues in the CDR3. From germline, CDR1 is KGHSH and CDR2 LQKENI. V dropped 3 bases and J dropped 6 bases, with 15 bases sitting between them. CDR3 residues: CASSPPGKGFNSPLHF. In DNA form, the CDR3 reads TGTGCCAGCTCACCCCCCGGGAAGGGCTTTAATTCACCCCTCCACTTT.

The genes are TRBV11-2 and TRBJ2-2; D might be TRBD2 (6 bases). This CDR3 region has 14 residues. Trimming shortened V by 3 bases and J by 4 bases, and 9 bases separated the two germline ends. The germline V gene has CDR1 SGHAT and CDR2 FQNNGV. The CDR3 loop reads CASSFSSVTGELFF. The DNA for the CDR3 is TGTGCCAGCAGCTTCTCTAGCGTCACCGGGGAGCTGTTTTTT.

The V and J genes are TRBV30 and TRBJ2-3, with 8 bases fitting TRBD1. This CDR3 spans 13 amino acids. After removal of 5 bases from V and 2 bases from J, the junction contained 3 bases not matched to a gene. Germline V gene data show CDR1 as GTSNPN and CDR2 as SVGIG (reference sequence). CDR3 sequence: CAWDRGNTDTQYF. CDR3 nucleotides: TGTGCCTGGGACAGGGGAAACACAGATACGCAGTATTTT.

The V gene is TRBV27, the J gene TRBJ2-7; 9 bases match TRBD1. Trimming at V came to 6 bases and at J to 5 bases, leaving 8 bases not matched to a gene. This CDR3 comprises 14 residues. The germline gives CDR1 MNHEY, CDR2 SMNVEV (reference sequence). CDR3 loop: CASSGTGYFNEQYF. CDR3 in DNA: TGTGCCAGCAGCGGGACAGGGTATTTCAACGAGCAGTACTTC.